The 24 T cell receptor beta chains below all came from one sample that was sequenced in a study of CXCR3-negative and CXCR3-positive naive CD8 T cells. The libraries of TRB cDNA were constructed through 5' RACE using UMI labels. TCRdb re-called the 5' RACE reads; every CDR3 protein appears as one record, without DNA. This sample's clone table lists roughly 70,000 distinct CDR3 sequences. The sample consisted of naive CXCR3- CD8+ T cells from blood. Subset defined: CD45RO-CCR7+CD27+CD95- naive CD8+ T cells lacking CXCR3 (TNR3-). The receptors come from a human donor in good health. Some clones in this sample may be carry-over from other donors' samples.

The rearrangement joins TRBV20-1 to TRBJ2-7. There are 16 residues in the CDR3. The germline V gene encodes CDR1 DFQATT and CDR2 SNEGSKA (reference sequence). The CDR3 loop is CSASPPVPSGTYEQYF.

This sequence joins TRBV7-8 and TRBJ2-7. Germline V gene lookup returns CDR1 SGHVS and CDR2 FQNEAQ. The CDR3 contains 13 residues. CDR3 residues: CASSLGKFSEQYF. Looking up the rest from reference TRBV7-8 and TRBJ2-7 gives the full variable domain: GAGVSQSPRYKVAKRGQDVALRCDPISGHVSLFWYQQALGQGPEFLTYFQNEAQLDKSGLPSDRFFAERPEGSVSTLKIQRTQQEDSAVYLCASSLGKFSEQYFGPGTRLTVT.

The rearrangement uses TRBV25-1 and TRBJ2-7; the TCRdb call, TRBD1, lacks DNA for checking. The germline V gene has CDR1 MGHDK and CDR2 SYGVNS. The CDR3 extends over 14 amino acids. CDR3 residues: CASSAGQGPYEQYF.

The V call is TRBV29-1, the J call TRBJ2-2. Germline V gene lookup returns CDR1 SQVTM and CDR2 ANQGSEA. The CDR3 extends over 11 amino acids. The CDR3 spells CSVRITGELFF.

The V call is TRBV7-2, the J call TRBJ2-7. The germline CDR1 and CDR2 sequences are SGHTA and FQGNSA. This CDR3 spans 12 amino acids. This chain's CDR3 is CASSFSAYEQYF. Filled out from reference TRBV7-2 and TRBJ2-7, the complete variable domain reads GAGVSQSPSNKVTEKGKDVELRCDPISGHTALYWYRQSLGQGLEFLIYFQGNSAPDKSGLPSDRFSAERTGGSVSTLTIQRTQQEDSAVYLCASSFSAYEQYFGPGTRLTVT.

The chain links TRBV25-1 to TRBJ1-2; with no DNA, the TCRdb D assignment of TRBD1 cannot be verified. Germline V CDR1 and CDR2: MGHDK, SYGVNS. The CDR3 runs 13 residues. The CDR3 region is CASSETGHYGYTF.

The genes are TRBV12-3 or TRBV12-4 and TRBJ2-1; absent DNA, TCRdb's TRBD2 call cannot be checked. The CDR3 is 16 residues long. CDR3 amino acids: CASSAGGPISYNEQFF.

V and J are TRBV9 and TRBJ2-7; TCRdb names TRBD1, which stays unverified in the absence of DNA. The germline V gene has CDR1 SGDLS and CDR2 YYNGEE. This CDR3 is built from 15 residues. The CDR3 here is CASSPRGQGPYEQYF.

The CDR3 spells CASSQGTSGANNEQFF. The genes are TRBV4-3 and TRBJ2-1; lacking DNA, the TRBD2 call made by TCRdb goes unchecked. The CDR3 covers 16 residues. Germline V gene sequence: CDR1 LGHNA, CDR2 YSLEER.

The chain is built from TRBV15 and TRBJ2-7. Germline values: CDR1 LNHNV, CDR2 YYDKDF (reference sequence). The CDR3 runs to 13 residues. The CDR3 is CATSRDAPYEQYF.

CDR3 sequence reads: CASSLAPGGLGAEQFF. The chain uses TRBV7-9 and TRBJ2-1; TCRdb lists TRBD1, though no DNA is available to test this call. This CDR3 has 16 amino acids. The germline CDR1 and CDR2 sequences are SEHNR and FQNEAQ (reference sequence).

The chain carries TRBV28 and TRBJ1-4; TCRdb returns TRBD1, unconfirmable since there is no DNA. The germline V gene encodes CDR1 MDHEN and CDR2 SYDVKM. There are 16 residues in the CDR3. CDR3: CASNPPGAGLNEKLFF.

The V call is TRBV7-6, the J call TRBJ2-1; lacking DNA, the TRBD1 call made by TCRdb goes unchecked. Germline V lookup: CDR1 SGHVS, CDR2 FNYEAQ. The CDR3 sequence is 14 residues long. The CDR3 loop is CASSPPTVYNEQFF.

The rearrangement joins TRBV15 to TRBJ2-1; absent DNA, TCRdb's TRBD2 call cannot be checked. The length of the CDR3 is 16 residues. Germline loops: CDR1 LNHNV, CDR2 YYDKDF (reference sequence). Here the CDR3 reads CATSRDQLAGRDEQFF.

V and J are TRBV29-1 and TRBJ2-7; the D gene TCRdb calls, TRBD2, cannot be checked with no DNA. Germline CDR1 and CDR2: SQVTM and ANQGSEA. The CDR3 is made up of 15 amino acids. CDR3 region: CSVEGTGTSEYEQYF.

The rearrangement links TRBV5-1 to TRBJ1-1; TCRdb reports TRBD1, a call that lacks DNA to check it against. CDR1 SGHRS and CDR2 YFSETQ come from the germline V gene. CDR3 length equals 18 residues. Here the CDR3 reads CASSFGPPRNPMNTEAFF.

The chain carries TRBV7-9 and TRBJ2-5; the TCRdb call, TRBD1, lacks DNA for checking. CDR1 and CDR2 (germline): SEHNR, FQNEAQ (reference sequence). The CDR3 contains 15 residues. This CDR3 is CASSSLQDPRETQYF.

CDR3 sequence: CASSPGLAGFEKFF. The V call is TRBV27, the J call TRBJ2-1; TCRdb's D call of TRBD2 is untestable without DNA. The germline V gene has CDR1 MNHEY and CDR2 SMNVEV (reference sequence). This CDR3 has 14 residues.

This chain uses TRBV29-1 with TRBJ2-3. The V gene's germline CDR1 is SQVTM and CDR2 ANQGSEA. CDR3 length: 14 amino acids. CDR3 loop: CSVREASSTDTQYF.

This rearrangement joins TRBV5-4 to TRBJ1-6; TCRdb outputs TRBD1, but without DNA this stays unchecked. The CDR3 consists of 18 residues. The germline CDR1 and CDR2 sequences are SGHNT and YYREEE (reference sequence). CDR3 sequence reads: CASSLDGTGSSYNSPLHF. Full variable domain (remainder filled in from reference TRBV5-4 and TRBJ1-6): ETGVTQSPTHLIKTRGQQVTLRCSSQSGHNTVSWYQQALGQGPQFIFQYYREEENGRGNFPPRFSGLQFPNYSSELNVNALELDDSALYLCASSLDGTGSSYNSPLHFGNGTRLTVT.

The chain employs TRBV11-2 and TRBJ2-7. Per the germline V gene, CDR1 is SGHAT and CDR2 is FQNNGV. The length of the CDR3 is 12 residues. CDR3 sequence: CASSLALYEQYF.

This chain uses TRBV2 with TRBJ2-1; TCRdb lists TRBD1, though no DNA is available to test this call. The length of the CDR3 is 15 residues. From germline, CDR1 is SNHLY and CDR2 FYNNEI. The CDR3 region is CASSSLSWGGDEQFF.

CDR3: CASSKGTRGHNQPQHF. The chain links TRBV21-1 to TRBJ1-5; TCRdb gives TRBD1 as the D gene, but with no DNA this cannot be confirmed. TRBV21-1 is a recognized pseudogene. The CDR3 is 16 amino acids.

The rearrangement links TRBV20-1 to TRBJ2-1; TCRdb's D gene call, TRBD2, goes unchecked for lack of DNA. Per the germline V gene, CDR1 is DFQATT and CDR2 is SNEGSKA (reference sequence). The CDR3 covers 15 residues. CDR3 amino acids: CSARDIGGLSYEQYF.